This T cell receptor beta chain is from a study of T cells in narcolepsy. Study summary: Healthy controls were enrolled alongside patients with narcolepsy type 1 or type 2. The study's findings and limits: HCRT-specific and TRIB2-specific autoreactive clonotypes appeared among same-patient CSF and blood CD4+ clonotypes.

Profiled with immunoSEQ multiplex PCR; TCRdb holds only in-frame clones, not every one. Among about 33,000 clones listed, about 84% were seen once. The germline V gene encodes CDR1 GTSNPN and CDR2 SVGIG (reference sequence). The trim removed 4 bases at V and 5 bases at J, leaving 5 bases unmatched. The CDR3 consists of 14 residues. As for this clone: Its antigen is undetermined.

This TCR came from a human donor with narcolepsy. The chain links TRBV30 to TRBJ1-4; 9 bases align to TRBD1. The sample consisted of CD45RA- memory CD4+ T cells from PBMCs. CDR3 in DNA: TGTGCCTGGAAACAGGGGGCGTGGAATGAAAAACTGTTTTTT. Amino acids: CAWKQGAWNEKLFF.